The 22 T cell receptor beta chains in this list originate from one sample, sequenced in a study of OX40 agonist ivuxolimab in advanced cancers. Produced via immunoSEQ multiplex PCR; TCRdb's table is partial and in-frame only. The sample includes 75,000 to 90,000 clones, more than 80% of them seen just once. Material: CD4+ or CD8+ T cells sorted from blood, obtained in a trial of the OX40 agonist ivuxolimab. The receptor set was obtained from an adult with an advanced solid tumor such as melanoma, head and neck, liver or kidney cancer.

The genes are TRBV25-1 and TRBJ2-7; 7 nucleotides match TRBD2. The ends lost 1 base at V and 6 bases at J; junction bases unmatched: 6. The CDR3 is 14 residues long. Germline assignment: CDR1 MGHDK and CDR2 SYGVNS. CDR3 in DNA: TGTGCCAGCAGTGAATCTAGCGGTCAGGGCGAGCAGTACTTC. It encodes CASSESSGQGEQYF.

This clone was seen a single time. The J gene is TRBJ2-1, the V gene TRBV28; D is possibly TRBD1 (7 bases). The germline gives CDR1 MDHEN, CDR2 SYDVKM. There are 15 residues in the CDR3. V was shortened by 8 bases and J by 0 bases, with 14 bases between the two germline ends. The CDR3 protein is CASGSGDSSYNEQFF. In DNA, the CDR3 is TGTGCCAGCGGATCGGGGGACAGCTCCTACAATGAGCAGTTCTTC.

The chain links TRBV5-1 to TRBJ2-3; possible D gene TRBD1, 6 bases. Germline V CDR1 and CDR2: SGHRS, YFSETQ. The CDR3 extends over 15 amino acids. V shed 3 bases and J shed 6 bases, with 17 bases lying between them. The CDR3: CASSSDGRGWDTQYF. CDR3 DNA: TGCGCCAGCAGCTCGGACGGCAGGGGATGGGATACGCAGTATTTT. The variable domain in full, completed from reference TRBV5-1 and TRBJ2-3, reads KAGVTQTPRYLIKTRGQQVTLSCSPISGHRSVSWYQQTPGQGLQFLFEYFSETQRNKGNFPGRFSGRQFSNSRSEMNVSTLELGDSALYLCASSSDGRGWDTQYFGPGTRLTVL.

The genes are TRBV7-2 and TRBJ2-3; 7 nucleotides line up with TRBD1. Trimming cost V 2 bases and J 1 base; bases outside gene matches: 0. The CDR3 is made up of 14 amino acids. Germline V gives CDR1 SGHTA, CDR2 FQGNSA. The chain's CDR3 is CASSLQGGTDTQYF. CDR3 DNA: TGTGCCAGCAGCTTACAGGGGGGCACAGATACGCAGTATTTT.

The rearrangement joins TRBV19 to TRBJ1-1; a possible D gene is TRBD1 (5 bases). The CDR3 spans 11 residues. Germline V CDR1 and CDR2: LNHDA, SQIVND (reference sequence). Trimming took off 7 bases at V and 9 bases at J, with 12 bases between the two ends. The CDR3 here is CASTHRLKAFF. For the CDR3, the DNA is TGTGCCAGTACACACAGGTTAAAAGCTTTCTTT.

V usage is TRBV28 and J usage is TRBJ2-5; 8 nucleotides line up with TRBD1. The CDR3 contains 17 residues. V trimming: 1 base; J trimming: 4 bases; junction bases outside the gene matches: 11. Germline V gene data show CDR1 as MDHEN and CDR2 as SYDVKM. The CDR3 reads CASSLSYGIRGRETQYF. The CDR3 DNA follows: TGTGCCAGCAGTTTATCGTACGGTATCAGGGGGCGAGAGACCCAGTACTTC.

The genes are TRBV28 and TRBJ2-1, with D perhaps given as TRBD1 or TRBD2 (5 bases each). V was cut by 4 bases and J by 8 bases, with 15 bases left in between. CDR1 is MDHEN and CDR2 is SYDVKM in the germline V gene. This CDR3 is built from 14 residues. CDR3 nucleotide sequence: TGTGCCAGCAGTTCCGGGGCCCTTAGCCATGAGCAGTTCTTC. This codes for CASSSGALSHEQFF.

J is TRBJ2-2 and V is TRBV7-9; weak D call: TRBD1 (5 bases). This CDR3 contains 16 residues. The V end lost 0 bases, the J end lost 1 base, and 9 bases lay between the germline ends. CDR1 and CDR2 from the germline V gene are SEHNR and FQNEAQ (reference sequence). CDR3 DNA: TGTGCCAGCAGCTTAGCTTTCAGGGTGAACACCGGGGAGCTGTTTTTT. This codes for CASSLAFRVNTGELFF.

The CDR3 DNA follows: TGTGCCAGCAGTGAATCCGGTCTGCGCTACGAGCAGTACTTC. Translated: CASSESGLRYEQYF. The J gene is TRBJ2-7, the V gene TRBV25-1; no firm D call. CDR1 MGHDK and CDR2 SYGVNS come from the germline V gene. Trimming stripped 1 base from V and 3 bases from J, with 10 bases between. The CDR3 is 14 residues long.

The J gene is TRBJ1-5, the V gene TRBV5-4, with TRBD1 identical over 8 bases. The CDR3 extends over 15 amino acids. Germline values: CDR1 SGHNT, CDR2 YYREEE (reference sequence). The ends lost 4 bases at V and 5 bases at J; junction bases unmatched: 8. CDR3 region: CASSGRTGSDQPQHF. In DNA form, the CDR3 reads TGTGCCAGCAGCGGCCGGACAGGGTCGGATCAGCCCCAGCATTTT. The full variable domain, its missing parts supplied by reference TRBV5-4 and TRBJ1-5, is ETGVTQSPTHLIKTRGQQVTLRCSSQSGHNTVSWYQQALGQGPQFIFQYYREEENGRGNFPPRFSGLQFPNYSSELNVNALELDDSALYLCASSGRTGSDQPQHFGDGTRLSIL.

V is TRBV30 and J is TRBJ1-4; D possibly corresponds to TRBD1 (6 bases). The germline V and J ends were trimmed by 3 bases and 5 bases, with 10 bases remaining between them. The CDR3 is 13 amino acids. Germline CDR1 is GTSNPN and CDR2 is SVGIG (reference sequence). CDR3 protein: CAWRGRGNEKLFF. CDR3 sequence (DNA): TGTGCCTGGAGAGGTAGGGGGAATGAAAAACTGTTTTTT. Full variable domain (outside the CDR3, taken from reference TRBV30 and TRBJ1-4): SQTIHQWPATLVQPVGSPLSLECTVEGTSNPNLYWYRQAAGRGLQLLFYSVGIGQISSEVPQNLSASRPQDRQFILSSKKLLLSDSGFYLCAWRGRGNEKLFFGSGTQLSVL.

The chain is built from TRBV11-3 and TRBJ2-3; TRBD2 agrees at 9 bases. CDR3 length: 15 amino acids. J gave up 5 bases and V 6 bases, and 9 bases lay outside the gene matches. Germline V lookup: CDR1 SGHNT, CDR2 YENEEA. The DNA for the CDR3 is TGTGCCAGCAGTCCCGGCGGGGGGGCGATAGATACGCAGTATTTT. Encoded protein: CASSPGGGAIDTQYF.

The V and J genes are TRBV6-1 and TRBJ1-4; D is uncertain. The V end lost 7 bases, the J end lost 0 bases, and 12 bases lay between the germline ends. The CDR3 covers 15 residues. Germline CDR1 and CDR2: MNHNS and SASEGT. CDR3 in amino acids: CASTATVATNEKLFF. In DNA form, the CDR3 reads TGTGCCAGCACCGCGACCGTAGCAACTAATGAAAAACTGTTTTTT.

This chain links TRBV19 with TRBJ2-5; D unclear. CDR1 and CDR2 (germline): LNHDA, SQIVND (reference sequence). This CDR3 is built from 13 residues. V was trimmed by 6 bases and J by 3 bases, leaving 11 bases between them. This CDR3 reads CASSATGEETQYF. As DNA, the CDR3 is TGTGCCAGTAGCGCGACTGGAGAAGAGACCCAGTACTTC.

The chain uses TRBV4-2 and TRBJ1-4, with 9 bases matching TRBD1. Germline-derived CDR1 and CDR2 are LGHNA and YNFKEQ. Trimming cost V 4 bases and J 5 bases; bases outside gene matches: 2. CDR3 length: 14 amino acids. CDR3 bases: TGTGCCAGCAGCCTCGGACAGGGGAATGAAAAACTGTTTTTT. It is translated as CASSLGQGNEKLFF.

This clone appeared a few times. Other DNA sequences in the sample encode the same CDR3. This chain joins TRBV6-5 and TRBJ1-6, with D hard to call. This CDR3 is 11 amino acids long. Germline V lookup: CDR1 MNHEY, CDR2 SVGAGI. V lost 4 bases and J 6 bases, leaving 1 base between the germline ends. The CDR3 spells CASSSNSPLHF. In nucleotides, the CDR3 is TGTGCCAGCAGTTCTAATTCACCCCTCCACTTT.

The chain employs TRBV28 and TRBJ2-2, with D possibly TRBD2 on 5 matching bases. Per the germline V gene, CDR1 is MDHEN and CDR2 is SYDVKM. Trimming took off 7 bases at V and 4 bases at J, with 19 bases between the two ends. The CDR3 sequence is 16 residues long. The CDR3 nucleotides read TGTGCCAGCACCACGGCGCGCGGACTCCTCACCGGGGAGCTGTTTTTT. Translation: CASTTARGLLTGELFF.

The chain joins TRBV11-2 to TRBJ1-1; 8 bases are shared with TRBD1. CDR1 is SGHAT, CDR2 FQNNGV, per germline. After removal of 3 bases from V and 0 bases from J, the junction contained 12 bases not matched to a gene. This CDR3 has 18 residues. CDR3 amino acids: CASSLRTGQGDLNTEAFF. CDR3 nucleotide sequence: TGTGCCAGCAGCTTGAGGACAGGGCAAGGGGATTTGAACACTGAAGCTTTCTTT.

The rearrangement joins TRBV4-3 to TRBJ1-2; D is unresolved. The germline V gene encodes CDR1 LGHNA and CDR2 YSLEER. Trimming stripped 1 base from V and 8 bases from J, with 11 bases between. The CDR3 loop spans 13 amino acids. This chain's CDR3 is CASSQAGVEGYTF. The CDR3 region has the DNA TGCGCCAGCAGCCAAGCCGGGGTTGAGGGCTACACCTTC.

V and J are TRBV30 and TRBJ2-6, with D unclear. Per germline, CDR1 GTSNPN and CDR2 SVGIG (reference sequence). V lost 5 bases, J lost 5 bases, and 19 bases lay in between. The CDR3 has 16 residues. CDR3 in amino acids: CAWEGRRQSRANVLTF. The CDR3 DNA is TGTGCCTGGGAAGGACGGCGTCAAAGTCGGGCCAACGTCCTGACTTTC. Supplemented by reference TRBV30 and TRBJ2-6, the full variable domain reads SQTIHQWPATLVQPVGSPLSLECTVEGTSNPNLYWYRQAAGRGLQLLFYSVGIGQISSEVPQNLSASRPQDRQFILSSKKLLLSDSGFYLCAWEGRRQSRANVLTFGAGSRLTVL.

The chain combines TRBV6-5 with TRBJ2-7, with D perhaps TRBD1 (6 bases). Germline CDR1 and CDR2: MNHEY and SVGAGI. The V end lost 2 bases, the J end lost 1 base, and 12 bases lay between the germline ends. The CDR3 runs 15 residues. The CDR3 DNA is TGTGCCAGCAGTTACACGACAGGCCCATCCTACGAGCAGTACTTC. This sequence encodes CASSYTTGPSYEQYF.

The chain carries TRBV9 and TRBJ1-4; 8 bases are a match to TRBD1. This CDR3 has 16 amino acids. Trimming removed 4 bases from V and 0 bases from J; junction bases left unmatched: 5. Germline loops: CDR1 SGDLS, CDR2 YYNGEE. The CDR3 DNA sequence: TGTGCCAGCAGCTCGGACAGGGTTGCAACTAATGAAAAACTGTTTTTT. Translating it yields CASSSDRVATNEKLFF.